This TCR beta chain is from a study of long-term antiretroviral therapy in people with HIV. Study findings and constraints: Diversity measured after ART increased yet remained under transplant donor controls. Clones that expanded before ART (that is, prior to treatment) dominated the repertoire at all time points. Information pertaining to ART adherence, viral resistance or therapeutic modifications was not obtained.

DNA was extracted from around 0.96-9.9 million thawed cryopreserved PBMC. Trimming stripped 0 bases from V and 5 bases from J, with 18 bases between. From germline, CDR1 is LGHNT and CDR2 FRNRAP. The CDR3 is 17 residues long. It was version v3.0 of the immunoSEQ assay that was run at survey level. Method: immunoSEQ multiplex PCR; TCRdb's copy keeps in-frame clones and lacks some. This sample has 25,000 to 30,000 clones; around 83% occur once, and the top ten carry 4.8%. Regarding this clone: What it recognizes is unknown.

Sequencing was performed on unsorted PBMCs, taken 0.8 years after starting antiretroviral therapy. The TCR originated in a woman in her 30s with HIV. The chain combines TRBV12-5 with TRBJ2-3; possibly TRBD1 for D (5 bases). The CDR3 DNA sequence: TGTGCTAGTGGTTTGGTAATGGACACTCATATGAGAGATACGCAGTATTTT. Its translation is CASGLVMDTHMRDTQYF. The full variable domain, rest sourced from reference TRBV12-5 and TRBJ2-3, is DARVTQTPRHKVTEMGQEVTMRCQPILGHNTVFWYRQTMMQGLELLAYFRNRAPLDDSGMPKDRFSAEMPDATLATLKIQPSEPRDSAVYFCASGLVMDTHMRDTQYFGPGTRLTVL.